The text below deals with one T cell receptor beta chain. What it binds is not known. The data are from a study of T-cell memory formation after mild COVID-19. Study conclusions and caveats: A second wave expanding day 15 to 37 was CD4+-biased; contracting clones were balanced.

TCRdb redid the calling of the 5' RACE reads with MiXCR, one entry per CDR3 protein. The sample contains under 90,000 distinct CDR3 sequences, about 15% of which appear only once. Germline CDR1 and CDR2: SGHDT and YYEEEE. V was pared by 0 bases and J by 0 bases, with 18 bases between. The CDR3 length is 18 residues. This TCR was recovered from an adult woman who had mild COVID-19 (a few samples of this study predate the infection). Cell type and time point are not known. The genes are TRBV5-6 and TRBJ2-5; D may correspond to TRBD1 or TRBD2 (6 bases each). Sequences were obtained from PBMCs or a T cell subset sorted from them (not recorded which). CDR3 amino acids: CASSLEQGGRLYQETQYF. In nucleotides, the CDR3 is TGTGCCAGCAGCTTGGAACAGGGAGGCAGGTTGTACCAAGAGACCCAGTACTTC.